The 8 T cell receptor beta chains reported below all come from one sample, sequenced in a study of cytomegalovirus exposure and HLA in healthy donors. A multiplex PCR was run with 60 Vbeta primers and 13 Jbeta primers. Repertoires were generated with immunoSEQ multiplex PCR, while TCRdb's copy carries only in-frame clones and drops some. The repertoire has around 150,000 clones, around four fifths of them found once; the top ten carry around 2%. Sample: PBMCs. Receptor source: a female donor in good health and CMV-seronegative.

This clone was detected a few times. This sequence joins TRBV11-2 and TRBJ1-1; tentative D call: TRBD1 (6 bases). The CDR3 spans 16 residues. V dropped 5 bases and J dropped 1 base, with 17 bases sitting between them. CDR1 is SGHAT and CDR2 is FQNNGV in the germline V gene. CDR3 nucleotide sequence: TGTGCCAGCAGCCCCCTGACAGGCGAAAAGAACACTGAAGCTTTCTTT. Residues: CASSPLTGEKNTEAFF. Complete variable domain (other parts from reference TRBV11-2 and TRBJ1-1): EAGVAQSPRYKIIEKRQSVAFWCNPISGHATLYWYQQILGQGPKLLIQFQNNGVVDDSQLPKDRFSAERLKGVDSTLKIQPAKLEDSAVYLCASSPLTGEKNTEAFFGQGTRLTVV.

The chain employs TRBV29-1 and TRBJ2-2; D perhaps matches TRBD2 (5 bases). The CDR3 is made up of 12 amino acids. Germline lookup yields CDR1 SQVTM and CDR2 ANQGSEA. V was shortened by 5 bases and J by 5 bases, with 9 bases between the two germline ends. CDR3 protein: CSVRTGTGELFF. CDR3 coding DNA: TGCAGCGTTCGGACGGGGACCGGGGAGCTGTTTTTT.

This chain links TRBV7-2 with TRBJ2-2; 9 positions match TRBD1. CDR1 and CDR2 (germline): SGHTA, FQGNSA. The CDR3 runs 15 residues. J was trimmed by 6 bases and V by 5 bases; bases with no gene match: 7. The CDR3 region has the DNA TGTGCCAGCAGCCAGACAGGGGGGAAGGCCGGGGAGCTGTTTTTT. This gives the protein CASSQTGGKAGELFF.

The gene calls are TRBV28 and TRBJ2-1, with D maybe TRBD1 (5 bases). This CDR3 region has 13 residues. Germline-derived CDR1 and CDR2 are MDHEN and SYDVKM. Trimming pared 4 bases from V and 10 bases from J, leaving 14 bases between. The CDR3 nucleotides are TGTGCCAGCAGTTCGGCCCAGGGCTCGGAGCAGTTCTTC. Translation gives CASSSAQGSEQFF.

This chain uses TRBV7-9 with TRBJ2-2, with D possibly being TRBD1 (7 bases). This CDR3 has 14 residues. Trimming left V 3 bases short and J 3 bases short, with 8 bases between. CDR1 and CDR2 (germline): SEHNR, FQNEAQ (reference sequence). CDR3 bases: TGTGCCAGCAGCTTCAGGGGGGACACCGGGGAGCTGTTTTTT. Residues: CASSFRGDTGELFF.

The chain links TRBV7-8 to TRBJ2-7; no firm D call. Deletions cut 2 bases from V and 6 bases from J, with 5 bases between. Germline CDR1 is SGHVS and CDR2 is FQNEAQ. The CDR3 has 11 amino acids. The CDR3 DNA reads TGTGCCAGCAGCTTACCGGGCGAGCAGTACTTC. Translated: CASSLPGEQYF.

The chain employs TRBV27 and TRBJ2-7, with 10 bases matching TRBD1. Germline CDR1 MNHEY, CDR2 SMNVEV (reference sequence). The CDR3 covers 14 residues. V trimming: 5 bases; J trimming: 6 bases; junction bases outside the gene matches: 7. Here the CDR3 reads CASSPTGGWSEQYF. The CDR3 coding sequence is TGTGCCAGCAGTCCGACAGGGGGCTGGAGCGAGCAGTACTTC.

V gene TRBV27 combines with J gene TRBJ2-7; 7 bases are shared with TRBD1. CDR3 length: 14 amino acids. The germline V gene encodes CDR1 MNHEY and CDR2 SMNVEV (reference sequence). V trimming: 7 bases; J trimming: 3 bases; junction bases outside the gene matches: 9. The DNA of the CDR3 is TGTGCCAGCACCCCTGACAGGGTAAGCTACGAGCAGTACTTC. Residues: CASTPDRVSYEQYF.